The 18 T cell receptor beta chains in this list originate from one sample, sequenced in a study of blood T cell repertoires in COVID-19. Profiling relied on immunoSEQ multiplex PCR, and the TCRdb table lists in-frame clones only, not all of them. The data contain more than 100,000 clones, around 80% of them singletons. Sequencing was performed on PBMCs or T cells enriched from blood (not recorded which). The receptors were sampled from a middle-aged man with acute COVID-19.

This clone was picked up a small number of times. CDR3 region: CASSHLAEGNQPQHF. The CDR3 region has the DNA TGCGCCAGCAGTCACCTCGCAGAGGGCAATCAGCCCCAGCATTTT. V is TRBV23-1 and J is TRBJ1-5, with D unresolved. TRBV23-1 is reported as an ORF; its role is uncertain. CDR3 size: 15 residues. Trimming pared 3 bases from V and 2 bases from J, leaving 11 bases between.

The chain employs TRBV5-4 and TRBJ2-7; 13 bases map to TRBD2. CDR1 and CDR2 from the germline V gene are SGHNT and YYREEE (reference sequence). The CDR3 totals 16 residues. The V segment lost 0 bases and the J segment 2 bases; nucleotides outside the gene matches: 2. CDR3 bases: TGTGCCAGCAGCTTGGGGGGGACTAGCGGGGCCTACGAGCAGTACTTC. It specifies CASSLGGTSGAYEQYF.

The genes are TRBV7-8 and TRBJ1-5; TRBD1 aligns across 12 bases. The CDR3 has 20 residues. Germline assignment: CDR1 SGHVS and CDR2 FQNEAQ. V trimming: 5 bases; J trimming: 2 bases; junction bases outside the gene matches: 16. The CDR3 DNA reads TGTGCCAGCAGCCCTGGGCGGGACAGGGGGCGCGGAGTAGGCAATCAGCCCCAGCATTTT. This gives the protein CASSPGRDRGRGVGNQPQHF.

This chain links TRBV10-3 with TRBJ1-5; a weak D match, TRBD1 (5 bases). The CDR3 is 17 amino acids. Germline values: CDR1 ENHRY, CDR2 SYGVKD. Between the trimmed V and J ends, which lost 0 bases and 0 bases, there was a span of 12 bases. CDR3 amino acids: CAISESWGLNSNQPQHF. The DNA for the CDR3 is TGTGCCATCAGTGAGTCCTGGGGACTCAATAGCAATCAGCCCCAGCATTTT.

The chain couples TRBV11-3 to TRBJ2-1; 10 bases agree with TRBD1. Germline V gene lookup returns CDR1 SGHNT and CDR2 YENEEA. The CDR3 is 15 amino acids. Losses at the gene ends were 4 bases for V and 10 bases for J; bases not matched to a gene: 10. As DNA, the CDR3 is TGTGCCAGCAGCTACGGGACAGGGGCCCTACTAGAGCAGTTCTTC. This gives the protein CASSYGTGALLEQFF.

J is TRBJ2-7 and V is TRBV5-1, with D possibly being TRBD1 (5 bases). This CDR3 comprises 15 residues. CDR1 SGHRS and CDR2 YFSETQ come from the germline V gene. The ends were cut back, 6 bases at V and 4 bases at J, with 20 bases in the middle. CDR3 DNA sequence: TGCGCCAGCAAGGGGCCGGGCCCAGATCTATACGAGCAGTACTTC. Translating gives CASKGPGPDLYEQYF. The complete variable domain, with remaining parts taken from reference TRBV5-1 and TRBJ2-7, reads KAGVTQTPRYLIKTRGQQVTLSCSPISGHRSVSWYQQTPGQGLQFLFEYFSETQRNKGNFPGRFSGRQFSNSRSEMNVSTLELGDSALYLCASKGPGPDLYEQYFGPGTRLTVT.

The chain joins TRBV7-3 to TRBJ2-2; 8 positions agree with TRBD2. This CDR3 has 14 amino acids. The trim removed 5 bases at V and 5 bases at J, leaving 4 bases unmatched. Germline lookup yields CDR1 SGHTA and CDR2 FQGTGA. Here the CDR3 DNA reads TGTGCCAGCAGCCCGGGACTAGGGACCGGGGAGCTGTTTTTT. Amino acid sequence: CASSPGLGTGELFF. Full variable domain (rest looked up from reference TRBV7-3 and TRBJ2-2): GAGVSQTPSNKVTEKGKYVELRCDPISGHTALYWYRQSLGQGPEFLIYFQGTGAADDSGLPNDRFFAVRPEGSVSTLKIQRTERGDSAVYLCASSPGLGTGELFFGEGSRLTVL.

V is TRBV10-3 and J is TRBJ2-1; TRBD1 agrees at 11 bases. The CDR3 is made up of 15 amino acids. In germline, CDR1 is ENHRY, CDR2 SYGVKD. The V and J ends lost 3 bases and 6 bases, in that order; junction bases with no gene match: 4. CDR3 protein: CAISDQGQGVNEQFF. CDR3 DNA: TGTGCCATCAGTGACCAGGGACAGGGGGTCAATGAGCAGTTCTTC.

This chain links TRBV28 with TRBJ1-5, with D possibly matching TRBD1 (6 bases). V shed 4 bases and J shed 3 bases, with 13 bases lying between them. There are 15 residues in the CDR3. Germline V gene lookup returns CDR1 MDHEN and CDR2 SYDVKM. CDR3 protein: CASSSDRNLNQPQHF. CDR3 sequence (DNA): TGTGCCAGCAGTTCCGACAGGAACCTCAATCAGCCCCAGCATTTT.

This chain joins TRBV29-1 and TRBJ2-5; 7 positions agree with TRBD2. With V trimmed by 6 bases and J by 6 bases, 19 bases remained unmatched. Germline V lookup: CDR1 SQVTM, CDR2 ANQGSEA. This CDR3 is 16 amino acids long. This CDR3 is CSVSSWRGGPGKTQYF. The CDR3 coding sequence is TGCAGCGTCTCCTCCTGGCGGGGAGGGCCGGGAAAGACCCAGTACTTC.

This clone turned up a few times. The V call is TRBV7-9, the J call TRBJ2-2, with D possibly being TRBD1 (6 bases). CDR3 length equals 15 residues. V was trimmed by 3 bases and J by 4 bases, leaving 12 bases between them. The V gene's germline CDR1 is SEHNR and CDR2 FQNEAQ (reference sequence). As DNA, the CDR3 is TGTGCCAGCAGCTTGGGTACAGGGAGCACCGGGGAGCTGTTTTTT. The encoded protein is CASSLGTGSTGELFF.

The chain is built from TRBV6-5 and TRBJ1-1, with 8 bases aligning to TRBD1. This CDR3 is built from 14 residues. The ends lost 8 bases at V and 4 bases at J; junction bases unmatched: 9. Germline V gene lookup returns CDR1 MNHEY and CDR2 SVGAGI. The DNA for the CDR3 is TGTGCCAGCCTGGACAGGGCACGCCGCACTGAAGCTTTCTTT. It translates to CASLDRARRTEAFF.

The chain employs TRBV7-3 and TRBJ1-5; 10 positions match TRBD1. Germline assignment: CDR1 SGHTA and CDR2 FQGTGA. CDR3 length: 16 amino acids. The V gene end was trimmed by 4 bases and the J gene end by 2 bases; junction bases not matched to a gene: 5. DNA for the CDR3: TGTGCCAGCAGCTGTCCCGGGACAGGGGGCAATCAGCCCCAGCATTTT. This translates into CASSCPGTGGNQPQHF.

The V call is TRBV20-1, the J call TRBJ1-2; 7 bases fit TRBD1. V was pared by 3 bases and J by 4 bases, with 8 bases of the junction left unmatched. CDR1 and CDR2 (germline): DFQATT, SNEGSKA (reference sequence). The CDR3 totals 14 residues. CDR3 bases: TGCAGTGCTAGTCCCACAGGGGCGACCTATGGCTACACCTTC. It encodes CSASPTGATYGYTF.

The chain is built from TRBV10-3 and TRBJ2-7; weak D call: TRBD1 (5 bases). V lost 4 bases to trimming and J lost 5 bases, with 9 bases between them. CDR3 length: 12 residues. Germline loops: CDR1 ENHRY, CDR2 SYGVKD. The CDR3: CAISGQGNEQYF. As DNA, the CDR3 is TGTGCCATCAGTGGTCAGGGTAACGAGCAGTACTTC.

V gene TRBV5-1 combines with J gene TRBJ2-5; 10 bases agree with TRBD2. The junction had 8 bases not matched to a gene; V was cut back by 1 base and J by 5 bases. The germline V gene encodes CDR1 SGHRS and CDR2 YFSETQ. The length of the CDR3 is 16 residues. The CDR3 coding sequence is TGCGCCAGCAGCTTGTTACCTAGCGGGAGAGCGGAGACCCAGTACTTC. Amino acids: CASSLLPSGRAETQYF.

The chain joins TRBV5-6 to TRBJ1-1, with 7 nucleotides matching TRBD1. In germline, CDR1 is SGHDT, CDR2 YYEEEE. This CDR3 spans 12 amino acids. With 4 bases clipped from V and 11 bases from J, the junction kept 8 bases outside the gene matches. CDR3 nucleotides: TGTGCCAGCAGCCCGAGACAGGGCAGCGCTTTCTTT. Translated, it gives CASSPRQGSAFF.

This clone appeared a few times. The chain employs TRBV5-6 and TRBJ1-2; TRBD1 matches at 9 bases. The CDR3 is made up of 15 amino acids. The V gene end was trimmed by 3 bases and the J gene end by 7 bases; junction bases not matched to a gene: 10. Germline-derived CDR1 and CDR2 are SGHDT and YYEEEE. The CDR3 DNA reads as TGTGCCAGCAGCTCGGGGACAGGGTATGGGGCTGGCTACACCTTC. It specifies CASSSGTGYGAGYTF.